This T cell receptor (beta chain) was sequenced for a study of shared clonotypes between healthy human individuals. The study, taken as a whole, reports: Relative to clonotypes present in all four donors, those not shared had lower generation probabilities.

A remark on this clone: Its antigen remains unknown.

The data were produced by immunoSEQ multiplex PCR, yet TCRdb's version contains in-frame clones alone and is incomplete. The sample yields a few million clones, under 95% seen once. Germline loops: CDR1 MDHEN, CDR2 SYDVKM. The V and J ends lost 5 bases and 6 bases, in that order; junction bases with no gene match: 21. The CDR3 runs 18 residues. The V gene is TRBV28, the J gene TRBJ1-2, with 7 nucleotides matching TRBD1. The TCR sequence derives from a man younger than 35 in good health. Some clones in this sample may be carry-over from other donors' samples. Sample: naive CD4+ T cells from PBMCs. This sample's subset: CD45RA+ positively selected. The CDR3 loop is CASSTPRTGIRFSNGYTF. CDR3 in DNA: TGTGCCAGCAGTACACCCAGGACAGGCATTAGGTTCTCTAATGGCTACACCTTC.